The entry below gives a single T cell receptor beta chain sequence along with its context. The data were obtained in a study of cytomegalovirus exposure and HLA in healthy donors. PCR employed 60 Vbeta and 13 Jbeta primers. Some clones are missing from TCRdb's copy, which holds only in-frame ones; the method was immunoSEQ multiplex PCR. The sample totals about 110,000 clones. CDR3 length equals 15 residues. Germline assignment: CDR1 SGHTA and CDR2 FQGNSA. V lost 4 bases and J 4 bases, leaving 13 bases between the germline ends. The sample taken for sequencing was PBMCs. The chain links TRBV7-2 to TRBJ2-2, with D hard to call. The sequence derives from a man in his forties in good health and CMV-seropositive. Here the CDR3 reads CASSSDPHSTGELFF. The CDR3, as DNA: TGTGCCAGCAGCTCTGACCCCCACAGCACCGGGGAGCTGTTTTTT.